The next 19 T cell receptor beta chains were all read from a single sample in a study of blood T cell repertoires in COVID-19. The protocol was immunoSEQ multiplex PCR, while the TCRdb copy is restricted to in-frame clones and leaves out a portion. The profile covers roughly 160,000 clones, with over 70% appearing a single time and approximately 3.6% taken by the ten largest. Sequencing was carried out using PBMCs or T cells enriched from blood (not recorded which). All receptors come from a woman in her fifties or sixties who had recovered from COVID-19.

CDR3 protein: CASSGDARGEQYF. The CDR3 bases are TGTGCCAGCAGCGGGGACGCGCGGGGCGAGCAGTACTTC. This sequence joins TRBV5-4 and TRBJ2-7; tentatively, D is TRBD2 (6 bases). The CDR3 is 13 residues long. V was pared by 4 bases and J by 6 bases, with 14 bases between. Germline V lookup: CDR1 SGHNT, CDR2 YYREEE (reference sequence).

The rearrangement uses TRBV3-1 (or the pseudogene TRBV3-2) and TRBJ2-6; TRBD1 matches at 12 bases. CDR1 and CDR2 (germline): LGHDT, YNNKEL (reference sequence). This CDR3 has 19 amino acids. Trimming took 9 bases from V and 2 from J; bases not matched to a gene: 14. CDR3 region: CASQNSRDRGRAGANVLTF. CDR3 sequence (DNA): TGTGCCAGTCAAAACTCGCGGGACAGGGGGCGTGCTGGGGCCAACGTCCTGACTTTC.

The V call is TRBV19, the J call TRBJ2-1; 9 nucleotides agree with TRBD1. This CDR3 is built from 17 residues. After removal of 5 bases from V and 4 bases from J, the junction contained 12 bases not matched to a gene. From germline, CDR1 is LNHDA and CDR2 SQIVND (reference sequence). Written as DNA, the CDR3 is TGTGCCAGTAGTCCCTGGACCCGGACAGGGGATTACAATGAGCAGTTCTTC. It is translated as CASSPWTRTGDYNEQFF.

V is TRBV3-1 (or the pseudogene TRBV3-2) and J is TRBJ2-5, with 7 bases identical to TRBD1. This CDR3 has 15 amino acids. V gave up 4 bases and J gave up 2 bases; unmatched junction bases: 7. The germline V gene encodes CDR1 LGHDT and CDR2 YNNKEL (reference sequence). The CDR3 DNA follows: TGTGCCAGCAGCCGAACGACAGGGTGGCAAGAGACCCAGTACTTC. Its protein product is CASSRTTGWQETQYF.

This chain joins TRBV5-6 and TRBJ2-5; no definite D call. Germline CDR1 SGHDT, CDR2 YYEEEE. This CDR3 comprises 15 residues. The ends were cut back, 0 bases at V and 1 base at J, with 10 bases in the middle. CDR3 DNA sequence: TGTGCCAGCAGCTTGGCCTTACAGCCCCAAGAGACCCAGTACTTC. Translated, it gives CASSLALQPQETQYF.

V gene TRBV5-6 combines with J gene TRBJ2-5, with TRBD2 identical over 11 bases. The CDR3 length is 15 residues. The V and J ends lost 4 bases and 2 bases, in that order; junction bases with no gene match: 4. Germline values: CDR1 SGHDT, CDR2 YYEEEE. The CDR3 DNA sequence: TGTGCCAGCAGCCGCGGGACTAGCGGACAAGAGACCCAGTACTTC. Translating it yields CASSRGTSGQETQYF.

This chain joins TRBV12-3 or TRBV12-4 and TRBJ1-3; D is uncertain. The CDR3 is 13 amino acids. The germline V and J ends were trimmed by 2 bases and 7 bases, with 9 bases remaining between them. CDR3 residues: CASSLTQANTIYF. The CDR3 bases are TGTGCCAGCAGTTTAACTCAGGCCAACACCATATATTTT.

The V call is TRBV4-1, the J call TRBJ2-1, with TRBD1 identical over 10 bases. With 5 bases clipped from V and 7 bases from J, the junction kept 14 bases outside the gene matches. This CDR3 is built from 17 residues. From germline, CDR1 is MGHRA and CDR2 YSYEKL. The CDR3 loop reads CASSRTSGTGVGNEQFF. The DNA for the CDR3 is TGCGCCAGCAGCAGGACTTCCGGGACAGGGGTAGGAAATGAGCAGTTCTTC.

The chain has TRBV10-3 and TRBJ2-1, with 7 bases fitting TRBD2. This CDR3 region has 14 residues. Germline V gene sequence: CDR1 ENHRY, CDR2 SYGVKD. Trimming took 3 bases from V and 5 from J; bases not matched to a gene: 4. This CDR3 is CAISDSGEHNEQFF. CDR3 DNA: TGTGCCATCAGTGACAGCGGGGAGCACAATGAGCAGTTCTTC.

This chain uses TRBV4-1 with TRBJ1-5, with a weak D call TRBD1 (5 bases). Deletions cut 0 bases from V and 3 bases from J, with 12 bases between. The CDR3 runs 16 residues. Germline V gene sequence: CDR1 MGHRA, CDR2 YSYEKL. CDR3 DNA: TGCGCCAGCAGCCAAGATCGGGGACTAGCCAATCAGCCCCAGCATTTT. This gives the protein CASSQDRGLANQPQHF.

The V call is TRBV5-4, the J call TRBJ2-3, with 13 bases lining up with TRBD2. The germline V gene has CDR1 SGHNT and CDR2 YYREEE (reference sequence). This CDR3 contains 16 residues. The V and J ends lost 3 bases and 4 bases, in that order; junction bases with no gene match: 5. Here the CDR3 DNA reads TGTGCCAGCAGCTCCGGACTAGCGGGGGTATCAGATACGCAGTATTTT. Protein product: CASSSGLAGVSDTQYF.

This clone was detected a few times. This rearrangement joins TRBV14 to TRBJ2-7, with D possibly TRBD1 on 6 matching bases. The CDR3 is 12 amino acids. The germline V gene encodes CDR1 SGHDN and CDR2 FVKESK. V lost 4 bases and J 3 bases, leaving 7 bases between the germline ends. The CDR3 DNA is TGTGCCAGCAGCCGACAGGACTACGAGCAGTACTTC. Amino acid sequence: CASSRQDYEQYF.

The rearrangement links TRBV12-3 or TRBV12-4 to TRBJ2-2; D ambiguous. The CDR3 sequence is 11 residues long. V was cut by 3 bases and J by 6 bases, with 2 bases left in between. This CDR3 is CASSFAGELFF. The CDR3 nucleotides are TGTGCCAGCAGTTTCGCCGGGGAGCTGTTTTTT.

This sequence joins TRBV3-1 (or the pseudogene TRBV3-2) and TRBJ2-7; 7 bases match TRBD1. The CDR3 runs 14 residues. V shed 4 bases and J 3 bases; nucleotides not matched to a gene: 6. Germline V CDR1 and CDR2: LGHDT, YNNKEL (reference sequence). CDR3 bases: TGTGCCAGCAGCCGGACAGGCCATGGCTACGAGCAGTACTTC. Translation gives CASSRTGHGYEQYF.

This chain's CDR3 is CAWRPRDRGNTIYF. The CDR3 DNA is TGTGCCTGGCGTCCCCGGGACAGGGGAAACACCATATATTTT. This chain links TRBV30 with TRBJ1-3; 8 bases are a match to TRBD1. CDR1 and CDR2 (germline): GTSNPN, SVGIG (reference sequence). The junction had 7 bases not matched to a gene; V was cut back by 5 bases and J by 4 bases. The CDR3 has 14 residues.

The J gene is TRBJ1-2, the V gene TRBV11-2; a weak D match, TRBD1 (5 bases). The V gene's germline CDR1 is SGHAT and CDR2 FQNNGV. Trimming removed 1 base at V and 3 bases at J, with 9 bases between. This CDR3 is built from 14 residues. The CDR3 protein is CASSLVGGDYGYTF. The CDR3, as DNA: TGTGCCAGCAGCTTAGTGGGGGGAGACTATGGCTACACCTTC.

CDR3 DNA sequence: TGTGCCAGCAGCCTTCAGACAGGGGACTACGAGCAGTACTTC. Amino acids: CASSLQTGDYEQYF. This rearrangement joins TRBV5-5 to TRBJ2-7, with 8 bases that match TRBD1. Germline CDR1 SGHKS, CDR2 YYEKEE (reference sequence). The CDR3 length is 14 residues. After removal of 4 bases from V and 3 bases from J, the junction contained 6 bases not matched to a gene.

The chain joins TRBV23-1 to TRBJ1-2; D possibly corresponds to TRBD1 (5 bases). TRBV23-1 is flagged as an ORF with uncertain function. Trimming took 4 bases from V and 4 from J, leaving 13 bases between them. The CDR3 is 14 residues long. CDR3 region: CASSRDGGVYGYTF. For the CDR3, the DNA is TGCGCCAGCAGTCGGGACGGGGGTGTCTATGGCTACACCTTC.

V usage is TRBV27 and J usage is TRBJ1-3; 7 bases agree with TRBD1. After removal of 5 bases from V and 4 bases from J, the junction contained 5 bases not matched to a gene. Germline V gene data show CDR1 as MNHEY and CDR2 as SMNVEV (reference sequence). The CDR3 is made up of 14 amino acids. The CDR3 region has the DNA TGTGCCAGCAGTAACAGGGGTTACGGAAACACCATATATTTT. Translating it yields CASSNRGYGNTIYF.